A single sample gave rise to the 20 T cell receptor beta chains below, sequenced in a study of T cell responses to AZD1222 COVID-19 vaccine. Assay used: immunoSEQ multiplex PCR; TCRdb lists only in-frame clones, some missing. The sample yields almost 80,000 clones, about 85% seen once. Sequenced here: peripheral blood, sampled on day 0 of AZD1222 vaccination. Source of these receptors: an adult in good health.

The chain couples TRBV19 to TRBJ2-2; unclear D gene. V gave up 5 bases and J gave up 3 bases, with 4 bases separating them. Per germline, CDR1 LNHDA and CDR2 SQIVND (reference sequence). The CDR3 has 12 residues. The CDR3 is CASSWDTGELFF. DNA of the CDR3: TGTGCCAGTAGTTGGGACACCGGGGAGCTGTTTTTT.

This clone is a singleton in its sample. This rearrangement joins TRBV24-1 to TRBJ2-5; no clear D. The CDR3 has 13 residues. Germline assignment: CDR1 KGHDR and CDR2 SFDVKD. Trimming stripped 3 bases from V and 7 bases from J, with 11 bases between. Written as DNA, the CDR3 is TGTGCCACCAGTGATGGGTCCACGGCGACCCAGTACTTC. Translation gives CATSDGSTATQYF.

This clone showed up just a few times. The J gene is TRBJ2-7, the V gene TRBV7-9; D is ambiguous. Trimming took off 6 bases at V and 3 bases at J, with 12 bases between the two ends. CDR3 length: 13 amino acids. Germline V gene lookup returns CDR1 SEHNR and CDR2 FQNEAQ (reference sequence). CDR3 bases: TGTGCCAGCAGTCCCAGAACGGGCTACGAGCAGTACTTC. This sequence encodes CASSPRTGYEQYF. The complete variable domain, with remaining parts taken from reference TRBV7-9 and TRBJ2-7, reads DTGVSQNPRHKITKRGQNVTFRCDPISEHNRLYWYRQTLGQGPEFLTYFQNEAQLEKSRLLSDRFSAERPKGSFSTLEIQRTEQGDSAMYLCASSPRTGYEQYFGPGTRLTVT.

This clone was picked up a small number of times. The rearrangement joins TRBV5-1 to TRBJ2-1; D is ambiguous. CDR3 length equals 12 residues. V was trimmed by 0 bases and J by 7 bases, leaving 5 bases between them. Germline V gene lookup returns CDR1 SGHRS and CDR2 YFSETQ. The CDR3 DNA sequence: TGCGCCAGCAGCTTGGGTGCAAATGAGCAGTTCTTC. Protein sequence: CASSLGANEQFF.

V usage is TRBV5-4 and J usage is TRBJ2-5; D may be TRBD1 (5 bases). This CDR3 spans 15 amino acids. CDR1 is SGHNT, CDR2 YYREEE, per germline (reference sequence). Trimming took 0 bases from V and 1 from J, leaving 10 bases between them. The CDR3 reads CASSLAGTGQETQYF. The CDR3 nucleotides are TGTGCCAGCAGCTTGGCCGGAACAGGCCAAGAGACCCAGTACTTC.

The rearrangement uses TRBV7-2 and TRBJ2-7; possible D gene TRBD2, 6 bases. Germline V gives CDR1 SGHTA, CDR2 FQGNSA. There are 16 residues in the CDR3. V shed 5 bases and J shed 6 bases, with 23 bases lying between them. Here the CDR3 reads CASSPPGNSGSGEQYF. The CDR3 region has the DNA TGTGCCAGCAGCCCGCCGGGGAATAGCGGTTCGGGCGAGCAGTACTTC. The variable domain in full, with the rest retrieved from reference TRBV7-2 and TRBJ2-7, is GAGVSQSPSNKVTEKGKDVELRCDPISGHTALYWYRQSLGQGLEFLIYFQGNSAPDKSGLPSDRFSAERTGGSVSTLTIQRTQQEDSAVYLCASSPPGNSGSGEQYFGPGTRLTVT.

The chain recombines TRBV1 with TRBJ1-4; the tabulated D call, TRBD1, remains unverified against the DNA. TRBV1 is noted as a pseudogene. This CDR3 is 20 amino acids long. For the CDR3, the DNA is TGCACCAGCAGCCCGCGACCTCCCGGGACAGGGGACCCCGACTATGAAAAACTGTTTTTT. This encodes CTSSPRPPGTGDPDYEKLFF.

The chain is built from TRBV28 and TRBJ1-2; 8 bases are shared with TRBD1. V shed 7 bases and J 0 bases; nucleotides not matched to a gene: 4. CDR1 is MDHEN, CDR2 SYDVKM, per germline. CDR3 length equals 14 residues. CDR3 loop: CASIRDRTNYGYTF. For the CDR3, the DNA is TGTGCCAGCATCCGGGACAGGACTAACTATGGCTACACCTTC.

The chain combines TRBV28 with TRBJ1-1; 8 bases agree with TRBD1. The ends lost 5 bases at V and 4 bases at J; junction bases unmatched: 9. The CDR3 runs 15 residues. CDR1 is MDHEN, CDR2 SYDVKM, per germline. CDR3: CASSPYGTGFTEAFF. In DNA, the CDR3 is TGTGCCAGCAGTCCCTATGGGACAGGCTTCACTGAAGCTTTCTTT.

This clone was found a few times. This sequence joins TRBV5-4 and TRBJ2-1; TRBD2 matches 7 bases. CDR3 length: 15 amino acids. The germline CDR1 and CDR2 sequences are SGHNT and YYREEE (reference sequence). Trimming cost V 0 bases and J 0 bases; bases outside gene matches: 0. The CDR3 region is CASSLGGSSYNEQFF. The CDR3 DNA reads TGTGCCAGCAGCTTGGGCGGGAGCTCCTACAATGAGCAGTTCTTC.

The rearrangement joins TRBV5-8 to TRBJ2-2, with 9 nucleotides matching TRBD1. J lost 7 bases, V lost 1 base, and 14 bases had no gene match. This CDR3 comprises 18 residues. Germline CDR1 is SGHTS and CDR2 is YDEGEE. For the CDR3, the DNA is TGTGCCAGCAGCTTGAACAGGGGGCTTTTAAGCGCGGTCGGGGAGCTGTTTTTT. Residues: CASSLNRGLLSAVGELFF.

This CDR3 reads CASSFISGQVYNQPQHF. The CDR3 coding sequence is TGTGCCAGCAGTTTCATTTCTGGACAGGTTTATAATCAGCCCCAGCATTTT. V is TRBV27 and J is TRBJ1-5, with TRBD1 identical over 7 bases. The CDR3 is made up of 17 amino acids. The V segment lost 3 bases and the J segment 4 bases; nucleotides outside the gene matches: 12. Germline CDR1 and CDR2: MNHEY and SMNVEV (reference sequence).

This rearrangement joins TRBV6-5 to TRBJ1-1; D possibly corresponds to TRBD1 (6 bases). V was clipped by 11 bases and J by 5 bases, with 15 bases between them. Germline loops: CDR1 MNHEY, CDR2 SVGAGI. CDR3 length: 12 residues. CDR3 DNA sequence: TGTGCCGGGGGGGGCAGGGTGACTGAAGCTTTCTTT. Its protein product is CAGGGRVTEAFF.

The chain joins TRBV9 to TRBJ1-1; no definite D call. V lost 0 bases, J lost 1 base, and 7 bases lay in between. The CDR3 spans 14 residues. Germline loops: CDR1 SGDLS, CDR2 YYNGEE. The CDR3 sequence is CASSVASENTEAFF. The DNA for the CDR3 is TGTGCCAGCAGCGTAGCCTCCGAGAACACTGAAGCTTTCTTT.

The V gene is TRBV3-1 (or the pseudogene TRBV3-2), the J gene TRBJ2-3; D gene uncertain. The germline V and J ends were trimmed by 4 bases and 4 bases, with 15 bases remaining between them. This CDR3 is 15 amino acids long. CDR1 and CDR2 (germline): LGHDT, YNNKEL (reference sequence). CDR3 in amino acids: CASSRSSPDADTQYF. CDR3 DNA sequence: TGTGCCAGCAGCCGCTCCTCGCCCGACGCAGATACGCAGTATTTT.

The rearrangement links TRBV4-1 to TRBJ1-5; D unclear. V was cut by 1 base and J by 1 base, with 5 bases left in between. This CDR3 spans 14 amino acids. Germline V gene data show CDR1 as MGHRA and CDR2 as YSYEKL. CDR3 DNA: TGCGCCAGCAGCCAAGGCAGGAGCAATCAGCCCCAGCATTTT. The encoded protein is CASSQGRSNQPQHF.

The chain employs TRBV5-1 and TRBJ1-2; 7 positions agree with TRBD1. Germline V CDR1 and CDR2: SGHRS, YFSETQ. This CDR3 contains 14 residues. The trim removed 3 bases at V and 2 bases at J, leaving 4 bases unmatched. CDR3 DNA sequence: TGCGCCAGCAGCTCGGACAGGATGAACTATGGCTACACCTTC. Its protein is CASSSDRMNYGYTF. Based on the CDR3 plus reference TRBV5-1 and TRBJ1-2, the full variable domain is KAGVTQTPRYLIKTRGQQVTLSCSPISGHRSVSWYQQTPGQGLQFLFEYFSETQRNKGNFPGRFSGRQFSNSRSEMNVSTLELGDSALYLCASSSDRMNYGYTFGSGTRLTVV.

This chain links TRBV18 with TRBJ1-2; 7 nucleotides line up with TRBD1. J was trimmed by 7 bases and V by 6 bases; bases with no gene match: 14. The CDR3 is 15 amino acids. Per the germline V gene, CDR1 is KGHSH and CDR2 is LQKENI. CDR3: CASSPRQGLSFGYTF. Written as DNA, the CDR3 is TGTGCCAGCTCGCCCCGACAGGGCTTGAGTTTTGGCTACACCTTC.

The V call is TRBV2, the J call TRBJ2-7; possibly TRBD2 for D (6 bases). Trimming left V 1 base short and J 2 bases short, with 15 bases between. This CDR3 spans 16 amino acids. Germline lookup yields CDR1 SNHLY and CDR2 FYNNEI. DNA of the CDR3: TGTGCCAGCAGTGAAGAACGGCGGGACCCTACCTACGAGCAGTACTTC. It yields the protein CASSEERRDPTYEQYF.

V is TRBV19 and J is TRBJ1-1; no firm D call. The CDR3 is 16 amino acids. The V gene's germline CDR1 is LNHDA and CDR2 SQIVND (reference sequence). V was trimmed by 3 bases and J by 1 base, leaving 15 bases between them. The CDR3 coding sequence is TGTGCCAGTAGTATGATCTACGGTCCGTCGAACACTGAAGCTTTCTTT. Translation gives CASSMIYGPSNTEAFF.